Shown below are 5 T cell receptor beta chains from a single sample sequenced in a study of control samples from healthy donors and cancer patients. The method was immunoSEQ multiplex PCR; TCRdb's version includes in-frame clones alone and lacks a portion of them. The sample carries approximately 110,000 clones, roughly 90% recorded once. Sequencing was done on a sample of blood. Receptors were obtained from a woman under 30 in good health.

This clone was picked up a small number of times. This chain connects TRBV10-2 to TRBJ1-5; TRBD1 might be the D (5 bases). CDR3 length: 16 residues. Looked up from germline, CDR1 is WSHSY and CDR2 is SAAADI. Deletions cut 4 bases from V and 2 bases from J, with 15 bases between. The CDR3 loop reads CASSAAGFEGNQPQHF. The CDR3 DNA sequence: TGCGCCAGCAGTGCCGCAGGGTTTGAGGGCAATCAGCCCCAGCATTTT.

V and J are TRBV3-1 (or the pseudogene TRBV3-2) and TRBJ2-1; 9 positions match TRBD2. Germline CDR1 is LGHDT and CDR2 is YNNKEL (reference sequence). The CDR3 is made up of 16 amino acids. Trimming removed 1 base from V and 6 bases from J; junction bases left unmatched: 7. CDR3 sequence reads: CASSQGLLLAGNEQFF. CDR3 coding DNA: TGTGCCAGCAGCCAAGGATTGTTACTAGCGGGCAATGAGCAGTTCTTC.

The rearrangement uses TRBV12-3 or TRBV12-4 and TRBJ1-5; the D gene is possibly TRBD1 (6 bases). The CDR3 totals 12 residues. V lost 6 bases to trimming and J lost 4 bases, with 7 bases between them. CDR3 amino acids: CASRTGNQPQHF. DNA for the CDR3: TGTGCCAGCAGGACAGGTAATCAGCCCCAGCATTTT.

This chain connects TRBV29-1 to TRBJ1-1; D possibly corresponds to TRBD1 (6 bases). The V gene lost 7 bases and the J gene lost 11 bases, with 17 bases spanning the gap. The CDR3 has 11 amino acids. Germline V gives CDR1 SQVTM, CDR2 ANQGSEA. The CDR3 is CSAKGVSGAFF. CDR3 nucleotides: TGCAGCGCCAAGGGGGTGTCGGGGGCTTTCTTT. Combining the CDR3 with reference TRBV29-1 and TRBJ1-1 gives the whole variable domain SAVISQKPSRDICQRGTSLTIQCQVDSQVTMMFWYRQQPGQSLTLIATANQGSEATYESGFVIDKFPISRPNLTFSTLTVSNMSPEDSSIYLCSAKGVSGAFFGQGTRLTVV.

This sequence joins TRBV5-1 and TRBJ1-1; D unclear. Trimming left V 2 bases short and J 6 bases short, with 17 bases between. Germline V gives CDR1 SGHRS, CDR2 YFSETQ. This CDR3 comprises 15 residues. CDR3 DNA sequence: TGCGCCAGCAGCTTCTCGGCAGGCCCCTCTTCTGAAGCTTTCTTT. It is translated as CASSFSAGPSSEAFF.